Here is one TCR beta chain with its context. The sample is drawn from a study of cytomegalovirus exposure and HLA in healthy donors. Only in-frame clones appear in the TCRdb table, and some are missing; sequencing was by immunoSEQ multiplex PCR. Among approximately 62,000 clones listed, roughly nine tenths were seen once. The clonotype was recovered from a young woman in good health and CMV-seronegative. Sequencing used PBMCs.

The CDR3 DNA follows: TGTGCCAGCAGTTACAGCGGGGCTCAAGAGACCCAGTACTTC. It is translated as CASSYSGAQETQYF. The V call is TRBV6-5, the J call TRBJ2-5, with 7 bases that match TRBD2. Unmatched junction bases numbered 2, after V lost 2 bases and J lost 2 bases. CDR1 and CDR2 from the germline V gene are MNHEY and SVGAGI. CDR3 length equals 14 residues.